This TCR beta chain was found in a study of blood T cell repertoires in COVID-19. Background on the study: Sites in the United States, Italy and Spain provided acute and convalescent COVID-19 samples. The analysed material was cDNA or gDNA that came from T cells, B-cell-depleted T cells, or PBMCs.

This clone has more than one count but fewer than ten. V dropped 2 bases and J dropped 6 bases, with 14 bases sitting between them. The CDR3 has 14 amino acids. CDR1 LGHDT and CDR2 YNNKEL come from the germline V gene (reference sequence). Authors' data handling: Reference gene primers were amplified, and this amplification served to estimate nucleated cell counts. Profiling relied on immunoSEQ multiplex PCR, and the TCRdb table lists in-frame clones only, not all of them. Clone size and the V and J calls come from that table; the DNA yielded D and trimming. The data show fewer than 250,000 clones, with around four fifths seen just once and around 6.5% held by the top ten.

This rearrangement joins TRBV3-1 (or the pseudogene TRBV3-2) to TRBJ2-7; D is undetermined. Sequencing input: peripheral blood. This clonotype was obtained from a woman aged 60-75 years with active or convalescent COVID-19. The CDR3 nucleotides are TGTGCCAGCAGCCAAACCACCAGGTTTAGCGAGCAGTACTTC. As protein: CASSQTTRFSEQYF.